This TCR beta chain was profiled in a study of T cells in Graves' hyperthyroidism and ophthalmopathy. Each diagnosis drew on symptoms, thyroxine, TRAb, thyroid ultrasound and orbital computed tomography findings. PBMCs came from 10 ml fresh peripheral blood. The CDR3 regions of TCR beta were amplified from RNA transcripts. First-round RT-PCR targeting the TCR CDR3 was performed with the HTBI primer set. TCRdb reprocessed the multiplex PCR reads with MiXCR, giving one entry per CDR3 protein. The sample lists 800,000 or so distinct CDR3 sequences; 35% to 40% were seen once. The study, taken as a whole, reports: Through a model of 13 V-J features, ophthalmopathy was separated from stable hyperthyroidism. Most thyroid clonotypes with frequency above 0.001 were detected in blood.

The CDR3 consists of 16 residues. The V gene's germline CDR1 is SGDLS and CDR2 YYNGEE. A remark on this clonotype: Its antigen remains unknown. The junction departs from germline at one end; a sequencing error may be responsible.

The rearrangement uses TRBV9 and TRBJ1-2; maybe TRBD1 (5 bases). The specimen sequenced was blood. The source is a man between 18 and 35 years old with Graves' hyperthyroidism. The CDR3 sequence is CAISGTSATVSYGYTF. In DNA, the CDR3 is TGTGCCATCAGCGGGACTAGCGCGACTGTGAGCTATGGCTACACCTTC.